The 4 T cell receptor beta chains below all came from one sample that was sequenced in a study of post-analysis software for immune sequencing data. Unique molecular identifiers were present in the TCR beta cDNA libraries. TCRdb redid the calling of the PCR reads with MiXCR, one entry per CDR3 protein. The sample holds approximately 690,000 distinct CDR3 sequences, 55% to 70% seen once. No antigens are known for them. Study-wide results and limits: Compared with controls, patients had more of five TRBV segments, including TRBV5-6, TRBV5-1 and TRBV20-1.

What was sequenced was blood. Every receptor here comes from a girl aged 2-10 years with multiple sclerosis.

J is TRBJ2-3 and V is TRBV28, with TRBD1 matching over 9 bases. The V gene's germline CDR1 is MDHEN and CDR2 SYDVKM. The CDR3 sequence is 18 residues long. V trimming: 6 bases; J trimming: 2 bases; junction bases outside the gene matches: 15. The DNA of the CDR3 is TGTGCCAGCAGGTCATTTATAGTGGGGACAGGGAACACAGATACGCAGTATTTT. This encodes CASRSFIVGTGNTDTQYF. Drawing the rest from reference TRBV28 and TRBJ2-3, the complete variable domain is DVKVTQSSRYLVKRTGEKVFLECVQDMDHENMFWYRQDPGLGLRLIYFSYDVKMKEKGDIPEGYSVSREKKERFSLILESASTNQTSMYLCASRSFIVGTGNTDTQYFGPGTRLTVL.

The V call is TRBV2, the J call TRBJ1-4, with D possibly TRBD1 on 5 matching bases. Germline lookup yields CDR1 SNHLY and CDR2 FYNNEI. This CDR3 is 13 amino acids long. Deletions cut 1 base from V and 10 bases from J, with 10 bases between. This CDR3 is CASSEGGSGKLFF. The CDR3 DNA follows: TGTGCCAGCAGTGAAGGGGGCTCAGGAAAACTGTTTTTT.

A word on this clonotype: A junction end diverges from the germline sequence, so it may reflect a read error. The V and J genes are TRBV29-1 and TRBJ2-3, with D possibly matching TRBD2 (6 bases). The CDR3 is made up of 14 amino acids. CDR1 and CDR2 (germline): SQVTM, ANQGSEA. DNA of the CDR3: TGCGGCGTTAGAGGCGGGGTTGGTGGGGATACGCGGTATTTT. Encoded protein: CGVRGGVGGDTRYF.

This rearrangement joins TRBV20-1 to TRBJ2-3, with TRBD2 identical over 10 bases. This CDR3 has 15 amino acids. Germline V gene sequence: CDR1 DFQATT, CDR2 SNEGSKA (reference sequence). V lost 3 bases to trimming and J lost 5 bases; unmatched junction nucleotides: 8. The DNA for the CDR3 is TGCAGTGCTAGTGGTCTAGCGGGAGTTGAAGATACGCAGTATTTT. Protein: CSASGLAGVEDTQYF.